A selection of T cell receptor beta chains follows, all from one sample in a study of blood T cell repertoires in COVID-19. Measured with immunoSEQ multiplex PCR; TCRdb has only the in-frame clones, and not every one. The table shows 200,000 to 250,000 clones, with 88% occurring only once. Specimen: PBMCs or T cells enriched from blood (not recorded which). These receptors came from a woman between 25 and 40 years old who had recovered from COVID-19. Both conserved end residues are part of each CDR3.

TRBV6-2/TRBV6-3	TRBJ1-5	CASSFSRGWLDQPQHF
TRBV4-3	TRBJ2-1	CASSQVGGEGRFF
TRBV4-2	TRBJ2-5	CASSQDQRTGGQETQYF
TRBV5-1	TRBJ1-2	CASSLVVRGGYTF
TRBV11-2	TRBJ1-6	CASSLQGNYSPLHF
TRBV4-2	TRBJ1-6	CASSQDGTGNSPLHF
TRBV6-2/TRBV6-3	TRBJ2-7	CASSNLAGSDEQYF
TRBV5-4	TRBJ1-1	CASSFVDLNTEAFF
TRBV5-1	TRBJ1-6	CASSLWDNDSPLHF
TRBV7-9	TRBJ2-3	CASSLPTSGGAGTQYF
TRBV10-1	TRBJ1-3	CASSRIYSGNTIYF
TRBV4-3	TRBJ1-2	CASSQRAGFYGYTF
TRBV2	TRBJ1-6	CASNEGQSGSPLHF
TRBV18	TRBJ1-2	CASSPQGLSYGYTF
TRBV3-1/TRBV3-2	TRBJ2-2	CASSQVGVGTGELFF
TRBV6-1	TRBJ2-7	CASSERGHGYEQYF
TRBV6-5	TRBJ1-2	CASSHQTSRQGYTF
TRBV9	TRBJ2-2	CASSPTAPGNTGELFF
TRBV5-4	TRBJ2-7	CASSGGTLPYEQYF
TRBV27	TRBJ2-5	CASSLLAGETQYF
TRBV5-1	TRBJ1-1	CASSYTGELGTEAFF
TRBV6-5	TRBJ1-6	CASGRTGSDSPLHF
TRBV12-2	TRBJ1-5	CASRLKELTGGSGQPQHF
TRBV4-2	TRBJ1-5	CASSQDWQSNQPQHF
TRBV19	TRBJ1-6	CASSLDRESYNSPLHF
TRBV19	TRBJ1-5	CASRLRGRKGNQPQHF
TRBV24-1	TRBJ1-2	CATSELWGTGNPDHGYTF
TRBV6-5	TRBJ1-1	CASSSNYRATEAFF
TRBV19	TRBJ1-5	CASSIRTGLGQPQHF
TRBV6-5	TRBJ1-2	CASRAWEYGYTF
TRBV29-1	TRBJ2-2	CSAGGSTVLADYRGELFF
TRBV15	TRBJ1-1	CATSSDLGNTEAFF
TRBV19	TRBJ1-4	CASGTGSGQGGKLFF
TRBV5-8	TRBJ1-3	CASRDRDRGSGNTIYF
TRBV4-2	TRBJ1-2	CASSQALGTKANYGYTF
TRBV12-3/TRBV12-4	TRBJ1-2	CASSLALSNGYTF
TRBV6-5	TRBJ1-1	CASRGQPAGTEAFF
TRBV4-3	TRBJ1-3	CASSQFYNSGNTIYF
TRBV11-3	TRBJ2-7	CASSISRGSEQYF
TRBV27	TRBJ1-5	CASSFRGRGGPQHF
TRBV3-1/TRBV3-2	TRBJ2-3	CASSQAGLRTDTQYF
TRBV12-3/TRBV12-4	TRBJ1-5	CATGGNQPQHF
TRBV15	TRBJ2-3	CATSRGGETDTQYF
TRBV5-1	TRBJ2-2	CASSPMTGLNTGELFF
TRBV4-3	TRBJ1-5	CASSQTRGQPQHF
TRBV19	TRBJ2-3	CASSNPSGSTDTQYF
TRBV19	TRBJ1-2	CASSIITDSRWDGYTF
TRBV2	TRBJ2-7	CASSGQGAYEQYF
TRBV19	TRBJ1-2	CASEEGPGIYGYTF
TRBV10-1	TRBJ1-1	CASSGQWVNTEAFF
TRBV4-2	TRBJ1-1	CASSQPPGQGARGTEAFF
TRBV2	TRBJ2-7	CASRGSGVMVSYEQYF
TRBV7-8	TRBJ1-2	CASSPFGTGNYGYTF
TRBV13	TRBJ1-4	CASSLEGEKLFF
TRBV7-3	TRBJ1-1	CASSPTGIGTEAFF